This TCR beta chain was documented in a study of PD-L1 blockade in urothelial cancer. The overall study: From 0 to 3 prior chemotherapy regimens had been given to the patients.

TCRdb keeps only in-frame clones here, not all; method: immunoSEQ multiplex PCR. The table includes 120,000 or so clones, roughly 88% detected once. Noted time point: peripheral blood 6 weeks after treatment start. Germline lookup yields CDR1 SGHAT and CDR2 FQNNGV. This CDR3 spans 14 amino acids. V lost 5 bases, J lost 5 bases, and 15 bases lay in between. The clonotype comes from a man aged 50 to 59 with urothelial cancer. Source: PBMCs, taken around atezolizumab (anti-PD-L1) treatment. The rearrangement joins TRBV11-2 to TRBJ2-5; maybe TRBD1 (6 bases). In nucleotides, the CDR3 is TGTGCCAGCAGCCAACAGACCCAGGGGGAGACCCAGTACTTC. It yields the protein CASSQQTQGETQYF. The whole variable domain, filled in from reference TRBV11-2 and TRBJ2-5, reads EAGVAQSPRYKIIEKRQSVAFWCNPISGHATLYWYQQILGQGPKLLIQFQNNGVVDDSQLPKDRFSAERLKGVDSTLKIQPAKLEDSAVYLCASSQQTQGETQYFGPGTRLLVL.